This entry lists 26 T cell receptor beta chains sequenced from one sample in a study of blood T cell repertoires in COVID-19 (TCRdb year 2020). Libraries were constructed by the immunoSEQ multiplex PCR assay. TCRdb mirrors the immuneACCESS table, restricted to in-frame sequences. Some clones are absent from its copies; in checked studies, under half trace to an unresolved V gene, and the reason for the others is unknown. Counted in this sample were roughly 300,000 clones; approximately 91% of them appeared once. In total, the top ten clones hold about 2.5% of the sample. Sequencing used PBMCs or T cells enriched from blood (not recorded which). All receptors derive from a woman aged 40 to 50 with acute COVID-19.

CDR3 protein: CASSSRDSNSPLHF. Written as DNA, the CDR3 is TGTGCCAGCAGCTCCAGGGATAGTAATTCACCCCTCCACTTT. The chain has TRBV13 and TRBJ1-6; a possible D gene is TRBD1 (5 bases). Trimming pared 4 bases from V and 6 bases from J, leaving 10 bases between. Looked up from germline, CDR1 is PRHDT and CDR2 is FYEKMQ (reference sequence). This CDR3 is built from 14 residues. The full variable domain, its missing parts supplied by reference TRBV13 and TRBJ1-6, is AAGVIQSPRHLIKEKRETATLKCYPIPRHDTVYWYQQGPGQDPQFLISFYEKMQSDKGSIPDRFSAQQFSDYHSELNMSSLELGDSALYFCASSSRDSNSPLHFGNGTRLTVT.

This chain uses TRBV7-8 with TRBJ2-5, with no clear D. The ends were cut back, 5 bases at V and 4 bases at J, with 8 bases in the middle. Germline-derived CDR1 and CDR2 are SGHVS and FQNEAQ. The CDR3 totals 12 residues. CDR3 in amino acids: CASSTTRETQYF. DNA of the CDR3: TGTGCCAGCAGCACCACGAGAGAGACCCAGTACTTC.

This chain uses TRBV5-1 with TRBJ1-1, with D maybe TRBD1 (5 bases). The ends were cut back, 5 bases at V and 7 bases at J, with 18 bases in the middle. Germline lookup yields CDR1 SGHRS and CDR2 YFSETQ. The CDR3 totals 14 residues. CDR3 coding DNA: TGCGCCAGCAGTTTCATGGTGGGGGGGAATGAAGCTTTCTTT. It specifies CASSFMVGGNEAFF.

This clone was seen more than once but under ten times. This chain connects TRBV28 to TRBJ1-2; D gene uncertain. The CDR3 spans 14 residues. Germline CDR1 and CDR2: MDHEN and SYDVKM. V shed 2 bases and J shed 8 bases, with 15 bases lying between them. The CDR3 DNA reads TGTGCCAGCAGTTTAGAGGGTGGTAGTGGGGGCTACACCTTC. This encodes CASSLEGGSGGYTF.

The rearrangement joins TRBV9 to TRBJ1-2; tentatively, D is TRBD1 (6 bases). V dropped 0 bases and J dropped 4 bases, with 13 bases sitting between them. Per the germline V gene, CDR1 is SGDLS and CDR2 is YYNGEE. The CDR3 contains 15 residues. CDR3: CASSVAGGGSYGYTF. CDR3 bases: TGTGCCAGCAGCGTAGCGGGCGGGGGCTCCTATGGCTACACCTTC.

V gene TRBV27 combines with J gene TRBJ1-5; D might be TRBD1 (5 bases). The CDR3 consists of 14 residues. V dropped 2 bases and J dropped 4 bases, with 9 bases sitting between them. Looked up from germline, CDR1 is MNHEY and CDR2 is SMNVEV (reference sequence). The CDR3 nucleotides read TGTGCCAGCAGTTTAAAAGACAGAAATCAGCCCCAGCATTTT. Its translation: CASSLKDRNQPQHF.

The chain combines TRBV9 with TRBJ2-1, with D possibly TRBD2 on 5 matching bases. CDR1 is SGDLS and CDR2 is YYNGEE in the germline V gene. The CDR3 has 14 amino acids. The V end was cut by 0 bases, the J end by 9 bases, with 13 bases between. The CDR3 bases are TGTGCCAGCAGCGTAGTTTTCGCGGGCGGTGAGCAGTTCTTC. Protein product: CASSVVFAGGEQFF.

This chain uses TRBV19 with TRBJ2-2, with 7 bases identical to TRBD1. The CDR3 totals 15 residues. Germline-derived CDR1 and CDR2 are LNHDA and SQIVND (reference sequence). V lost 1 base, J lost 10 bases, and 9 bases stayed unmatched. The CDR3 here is CASSIGLTGAAELFF. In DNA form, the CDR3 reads TGTGCCAGTAGTATAGGCTTAACAGGGGCGGCGGAGCTGTTTTTT.

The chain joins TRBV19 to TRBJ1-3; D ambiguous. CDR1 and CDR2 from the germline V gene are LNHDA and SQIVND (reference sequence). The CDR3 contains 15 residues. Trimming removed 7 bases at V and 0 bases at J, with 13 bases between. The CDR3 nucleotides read TGTGCCAGTATTGAGGGCACCTTCTCTGGAAACACCATATATTTT. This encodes CASIEGTFSGNTIYF. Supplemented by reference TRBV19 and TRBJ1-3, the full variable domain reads DGGITQSPKYLFRKEGQNVTLSCEQNLNHDAMYWYRQDPGQGLRLIYYSQIVNDFQKGDIAEGYSVSREKKESFPLTVTSAQKNPTAFYLCASIEGTFSGNTIYFGEGSWLTVV.

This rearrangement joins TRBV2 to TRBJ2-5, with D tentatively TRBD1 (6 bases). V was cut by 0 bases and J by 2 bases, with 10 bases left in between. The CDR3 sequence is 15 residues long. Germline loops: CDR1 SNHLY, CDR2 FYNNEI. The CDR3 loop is CASSEAFGQQETQYF. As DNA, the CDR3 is TGTGCCAGCAGTGAAGCTTTCGGACAGCAAGAGACCCAGTACTTC.

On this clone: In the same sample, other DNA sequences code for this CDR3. CDR3 residues: CASSRTGDSPLHF. DNA for the CDR3: TGTGCCAGCAGTAGGACAGGGGATTCACCCCTCCACTTT. The rearrangement joins TRBV6-5 to TRBJ1-6, with 9 bases lining up with TRBD1. With V trimmed by 5 bases and J by 8 bases, 1 base remained unmatched. Germline values: CDR1 MNHEY, CDR2 SVGAGI. This CDR3 is 13 amino acids long.

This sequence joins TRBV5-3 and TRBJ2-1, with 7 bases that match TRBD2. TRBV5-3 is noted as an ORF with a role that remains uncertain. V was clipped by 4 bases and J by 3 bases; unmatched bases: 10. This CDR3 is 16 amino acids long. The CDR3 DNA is TGTGCCAGAAGCCTGCTCTTAGCGGGCATCTACAATGAGCAGTTCTTC. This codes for CARSLLLAGIYNEQFF.

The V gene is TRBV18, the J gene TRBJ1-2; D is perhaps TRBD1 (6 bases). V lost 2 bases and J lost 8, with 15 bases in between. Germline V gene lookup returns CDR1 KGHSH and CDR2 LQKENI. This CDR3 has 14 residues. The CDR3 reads CASSPLAGAEGYTF. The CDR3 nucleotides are TGTGCCAGCTCACCATTAGCAGGGGCGGAAGGCTACACCTTC. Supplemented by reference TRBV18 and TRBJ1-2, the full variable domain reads NAGVMQNPRHLVRRRGQEARLRCSPMKGHSHVYWYRQLPEEGLKFMVYLQKENIIDESGMPKERFSAEFPKEGPSILRIQQVVRGDSAAYFCASSPLAGAEGYTFGSGTRLTVV.

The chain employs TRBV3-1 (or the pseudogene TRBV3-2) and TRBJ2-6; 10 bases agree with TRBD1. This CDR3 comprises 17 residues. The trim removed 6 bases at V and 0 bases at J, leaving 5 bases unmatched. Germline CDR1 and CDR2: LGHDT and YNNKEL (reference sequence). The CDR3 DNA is TGTGCCAGCAGACGGACAGGGGGTAGCTCTGGGGCCAACGTCCTGACTTTC. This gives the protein CASRRTGGSSGANVLTF.

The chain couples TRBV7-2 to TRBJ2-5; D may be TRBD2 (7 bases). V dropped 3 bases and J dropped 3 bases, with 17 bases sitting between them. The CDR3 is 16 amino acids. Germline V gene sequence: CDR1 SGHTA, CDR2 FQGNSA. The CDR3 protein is CASSFRGLADKETQYF. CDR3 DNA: TGTGCCAGCAGCTTTCGGGGGCTAGCGGACAAAGAGACCCAGTACTTC.

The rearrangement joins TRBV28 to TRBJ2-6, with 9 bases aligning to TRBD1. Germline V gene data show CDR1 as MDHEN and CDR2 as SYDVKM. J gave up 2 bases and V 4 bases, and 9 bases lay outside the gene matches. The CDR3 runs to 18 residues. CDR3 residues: CASSSGTGFVAGANVLTF. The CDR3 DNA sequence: TGTGCCAGCAGTTCCGGGACAGGGTTTGTAGCTGGGGCCAACGTCCTGACTTTC.

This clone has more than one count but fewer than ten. The CDR3: CASSTGLNTGELFF. DNA for the CDR3: TGTGCCAGCAGCACGGGACTCAACACCGGGGAGCTGTTTTTT. The chain is built from TRBV2 and TRBJ2-2; weak D call: TRBD2 (6 bases). The CDR3 length is 14 residues. Germline loops: CDR1 SNHLY, CDR2 FYNNEI. The V and J ends lost 6 bases and 2 bases respectively, with 10 bases between them. Drawing the rest from reference TRBV2 and TRBJ2-2, the complete variable domain is EPEVTQTPSHQVTQMGQEVILRCVPISNHLYFYWYRQILGQKVEFLVSFYNNEISEKSEIFDDQFSVERPDGSNFTLKIRSTKLEDSAMYFCASSTGLNTGELFFGEGSRLTVL.

CDR3 protein: CASSPTRGREQYF. The CDR3 DNA reads TGTGCCAGCAGCCCTACTAGGGGGCGTGAGCAGTACTTC. The chain is built from TRBV2 and TRBJ2-7; 7 nucleotides match TRBD1. Germline values: CDR1 SNHLY, CDR2 FYNNEI. V lost 6 bases and J lost 7; bases outside the gene matches: 9. This CDR3 region has 13 residues.

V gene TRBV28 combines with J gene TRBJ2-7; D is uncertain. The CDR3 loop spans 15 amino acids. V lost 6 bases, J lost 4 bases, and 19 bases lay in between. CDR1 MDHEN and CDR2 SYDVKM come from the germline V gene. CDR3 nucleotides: TGTGCCAGCAGCCTACTTCATCCTTCGTTATACGAGCAGTACTTC. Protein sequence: CASSLLHPSLYEQYF. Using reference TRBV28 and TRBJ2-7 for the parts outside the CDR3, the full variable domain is DVKVTQSSRYLVKRTGEKVFLECVQDMDHENMFWYRQDPGLGLRLIYFSYDVKMKEKGDIPEGYSVSREKKERFSLILESASTNQTSMYLCASSLLHPSLYEQYFGPGTRLTVT.

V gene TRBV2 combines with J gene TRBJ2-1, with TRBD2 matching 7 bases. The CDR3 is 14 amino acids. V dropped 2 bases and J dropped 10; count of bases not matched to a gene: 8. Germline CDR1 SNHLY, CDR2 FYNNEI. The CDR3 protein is CASSERLAVGEQFF. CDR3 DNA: TGTGCCAGCAGTGAAAGACTAGCCGTAGGGGAGCAGTTCTTC.

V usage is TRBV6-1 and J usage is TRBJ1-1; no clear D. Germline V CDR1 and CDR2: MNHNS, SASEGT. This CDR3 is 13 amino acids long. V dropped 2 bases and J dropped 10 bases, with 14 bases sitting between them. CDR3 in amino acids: CASSESNVFGAFF. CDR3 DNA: TGTGCCAGCAGTGAATCTAATGTTTTTGGAGCTTTCTTT.

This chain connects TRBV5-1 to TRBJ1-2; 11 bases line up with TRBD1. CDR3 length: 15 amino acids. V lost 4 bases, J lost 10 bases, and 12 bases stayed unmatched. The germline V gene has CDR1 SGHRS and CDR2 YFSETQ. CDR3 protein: CASSINLGTGGIYTF. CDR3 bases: TGCGCCAGCAGCATAAACCTCGGGACAGGGGGAATCTACACCTTC.

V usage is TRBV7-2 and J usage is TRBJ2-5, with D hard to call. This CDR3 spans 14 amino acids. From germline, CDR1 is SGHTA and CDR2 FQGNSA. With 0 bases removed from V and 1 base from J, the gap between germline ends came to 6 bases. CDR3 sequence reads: CASSLAAIQETQYF. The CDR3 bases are TGTGCCAGCAGCTTAGCGGCAATCCAAGAGACCCAGTACTTC.

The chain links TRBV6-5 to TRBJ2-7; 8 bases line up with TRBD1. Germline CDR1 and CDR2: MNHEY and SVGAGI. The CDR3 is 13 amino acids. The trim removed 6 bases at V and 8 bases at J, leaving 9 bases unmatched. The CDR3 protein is CASRQDRGGKQYF. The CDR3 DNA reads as TGTGCCAGCAGACAAGACAGGGGCGGAAAGCAGTACTTC.

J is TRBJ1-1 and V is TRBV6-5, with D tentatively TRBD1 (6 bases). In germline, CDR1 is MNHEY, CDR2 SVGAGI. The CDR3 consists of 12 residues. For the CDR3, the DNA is TGTGCGACGGGAACAGGGATGACTGAAGCTTTCTTT. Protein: CATGTGMTEAFF.

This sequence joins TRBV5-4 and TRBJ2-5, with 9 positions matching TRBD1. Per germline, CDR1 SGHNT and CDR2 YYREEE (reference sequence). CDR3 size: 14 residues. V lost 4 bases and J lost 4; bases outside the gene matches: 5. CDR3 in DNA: TGTGCCAGCAGCCCGGGGGGACAGGGAGAGACCCAGTACTTC. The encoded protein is CASSPGGQGETQYF.